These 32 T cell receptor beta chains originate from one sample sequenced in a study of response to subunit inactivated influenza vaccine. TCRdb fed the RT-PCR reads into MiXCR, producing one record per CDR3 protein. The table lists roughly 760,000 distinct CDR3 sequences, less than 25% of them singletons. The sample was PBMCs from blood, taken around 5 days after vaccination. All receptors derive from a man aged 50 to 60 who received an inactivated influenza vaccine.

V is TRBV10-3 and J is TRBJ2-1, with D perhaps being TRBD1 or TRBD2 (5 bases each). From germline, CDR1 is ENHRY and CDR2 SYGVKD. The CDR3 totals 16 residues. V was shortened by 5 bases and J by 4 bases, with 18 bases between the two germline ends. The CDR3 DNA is TGTGCCATCAGTTCACGGGACCGCACCACATACAATGAGCAGTTCTTC. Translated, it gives CAISSRDRTTYNEQFF.

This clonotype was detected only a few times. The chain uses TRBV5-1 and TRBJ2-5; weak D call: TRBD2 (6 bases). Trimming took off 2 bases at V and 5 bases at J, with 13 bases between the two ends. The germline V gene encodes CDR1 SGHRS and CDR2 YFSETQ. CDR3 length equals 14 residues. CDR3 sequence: CASSLWRSGETQYF. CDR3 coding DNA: TGCGCCAGCAGCTTATGGAGGAGCGGGGAGACCCAGTACTTC.

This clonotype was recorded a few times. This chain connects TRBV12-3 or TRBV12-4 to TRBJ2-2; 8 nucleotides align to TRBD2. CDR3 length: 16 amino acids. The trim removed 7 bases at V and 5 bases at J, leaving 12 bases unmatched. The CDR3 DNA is TGTGCCAGCACCACGAAGACCGGGACTAGAACCGGGGAGCTGTTTTTT. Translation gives CASTTKTGTRTGELFF.

DNA of the CDR3: TGCGCCAGCAGCTTATACCCGGGACAGGGGGCGCAAGCTTTCTTT. It codes for CASSLYPGQGAQAFF. The chain links TRBV5-1 to TRBJ1-1, with 12 bases identical to TRBD1. V gave up 2 bases and J gave up 9 bases; unmatched junction bases: 8. The CDR3 extends over 15 amino acids. Per the germline V gene, CDR1 is SGHRS and CDR2 is YFSETQ.

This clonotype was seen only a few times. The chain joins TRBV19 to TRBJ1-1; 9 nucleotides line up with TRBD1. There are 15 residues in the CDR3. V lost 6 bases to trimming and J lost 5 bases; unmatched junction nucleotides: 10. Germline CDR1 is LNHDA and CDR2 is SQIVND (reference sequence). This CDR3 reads CASRLQGAPGTEAFF. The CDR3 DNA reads TGTGCCAGTAGATTACAGGGGGCGCCGGGAACTGAAGCTTTCTTT.

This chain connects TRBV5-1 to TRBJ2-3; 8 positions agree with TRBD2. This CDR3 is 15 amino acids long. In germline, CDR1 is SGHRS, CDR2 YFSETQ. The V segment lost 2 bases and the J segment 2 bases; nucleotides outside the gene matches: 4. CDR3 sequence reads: CASSLAGATTDTQYF. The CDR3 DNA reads TGCGCCAGCAGCTTAGCGGGGGCGACCACAGATACGCAGTATTTT.

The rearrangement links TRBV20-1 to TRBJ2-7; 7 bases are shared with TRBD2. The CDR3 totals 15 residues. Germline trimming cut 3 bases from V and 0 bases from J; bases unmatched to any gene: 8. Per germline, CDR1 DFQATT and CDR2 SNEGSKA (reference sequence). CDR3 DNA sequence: TGCAGTGCTAGGGAAGCTAGCGGAAACTCCTACGAGCAGTACTTC. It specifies CSAREASGNSYEQYF.

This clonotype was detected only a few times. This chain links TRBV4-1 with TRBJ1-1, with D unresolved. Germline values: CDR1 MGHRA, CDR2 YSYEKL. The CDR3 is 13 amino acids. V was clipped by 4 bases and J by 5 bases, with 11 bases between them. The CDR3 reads CASSRKDLTEAFF. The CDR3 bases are TGCGCCAGCAGCCGGAAAGACCTGACTGAAGCTTTCTTT.

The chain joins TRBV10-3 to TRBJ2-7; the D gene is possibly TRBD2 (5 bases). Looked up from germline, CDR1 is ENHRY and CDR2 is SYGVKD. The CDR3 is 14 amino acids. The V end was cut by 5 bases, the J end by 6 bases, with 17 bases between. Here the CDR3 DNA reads TGTGCCATCAGTAAAATGGACTTGGATAGCGAGCAGTACTTC. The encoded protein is CAISKMDLDSEQYF.

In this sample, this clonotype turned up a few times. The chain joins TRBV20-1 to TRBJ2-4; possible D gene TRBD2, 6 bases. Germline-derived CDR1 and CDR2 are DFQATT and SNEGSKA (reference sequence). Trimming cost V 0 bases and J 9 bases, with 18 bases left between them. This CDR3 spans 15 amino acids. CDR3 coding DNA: TGCAGTGCTAGAGATTCCGGGACTGGAGCTATCATTCAGTACTTC. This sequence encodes CSARDSGTGAIIQYF.

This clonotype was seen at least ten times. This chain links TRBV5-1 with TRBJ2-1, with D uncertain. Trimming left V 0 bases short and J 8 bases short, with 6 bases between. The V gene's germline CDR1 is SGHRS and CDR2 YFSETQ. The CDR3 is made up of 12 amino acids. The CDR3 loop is CASSLVADEQFF. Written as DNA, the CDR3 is TGCGCCAGCAGCTTGGTCGCGGATGAGCAGTTCTTC.

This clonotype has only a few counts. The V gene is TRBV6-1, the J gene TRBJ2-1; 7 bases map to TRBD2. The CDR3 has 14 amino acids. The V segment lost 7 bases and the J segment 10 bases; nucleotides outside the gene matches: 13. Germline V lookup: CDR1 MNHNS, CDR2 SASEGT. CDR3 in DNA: TGTGCCAGCACCCACCTGGGGGGAGGGCCAGAGCAGTTCTTC. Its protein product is CASTHLGGGPEQFF.

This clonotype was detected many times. The CDR3 bases are TGCAGCGTTGACGGACTAGCGGGAGGCACAGATACGCAGTATTTT. Translated, it gives CSVDGLAGGTDTQYF. V and J are TRBV29-1 and TRBJ2-3; 13 bases are a match to TRBD2. CDR1 and CDR2 (germline): SQVTM, ANQGSEA. The CDR3 loop spans 15 amino acids. V shed 3 bases, J shed 1 base, and the junction held 1 base outside the gene matches.

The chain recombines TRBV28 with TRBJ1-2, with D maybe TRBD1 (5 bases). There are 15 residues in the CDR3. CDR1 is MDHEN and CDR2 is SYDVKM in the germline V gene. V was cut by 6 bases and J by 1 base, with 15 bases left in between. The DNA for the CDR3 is TGTGCCAGCAGGAGGGGAAGCTCCCGTAACTATGGCTACACCTTC. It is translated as CASRRGSSRNYGYTF.

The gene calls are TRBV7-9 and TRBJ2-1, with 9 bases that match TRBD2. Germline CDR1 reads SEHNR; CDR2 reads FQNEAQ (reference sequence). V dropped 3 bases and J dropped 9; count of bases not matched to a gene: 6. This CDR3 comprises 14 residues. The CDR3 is CASSFSGRRLEQFF. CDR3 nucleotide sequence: TGTGCCAGCAGCTTTAGCGGGAGAAGACTTGAGCAGTTCTTC. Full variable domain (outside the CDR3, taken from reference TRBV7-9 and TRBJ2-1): DTGVSQNPRHKITKRGQNVTFRCDPISEHNRLYWYRQTLGQGPEFLTYFQNEAQLEKSRLLSDRFSAERPKGSFSTLEIQRTEQGDSAMYLCASSFSGRRLEQFFGPGTRLTVL.

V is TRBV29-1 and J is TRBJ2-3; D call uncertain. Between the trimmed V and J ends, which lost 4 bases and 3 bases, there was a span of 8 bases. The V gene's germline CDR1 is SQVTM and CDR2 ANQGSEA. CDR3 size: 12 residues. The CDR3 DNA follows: TGCAGCGTTGCCAGTACTACAGATACGCAGTATTTT. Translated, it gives CSVASTTDTQYF.

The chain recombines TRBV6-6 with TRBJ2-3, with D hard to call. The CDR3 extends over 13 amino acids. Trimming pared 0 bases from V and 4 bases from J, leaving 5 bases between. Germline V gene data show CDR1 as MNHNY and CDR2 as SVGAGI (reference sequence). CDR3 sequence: CASSYSEADTQYF. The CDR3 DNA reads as TGTGCCAGCAGTTACTCGGAAGCAGATACGCAGTATTTT.

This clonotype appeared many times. The CDR3 region is CSVLRGGGLTTQYF. CDR3 nucleotide sequence: TGCAGCGTTCTTAGGGGTGGCGGGCTGACTACGCAGTATTTT. The chain links TRBV29-1 to TRBJ2-3, with D possibly being TRBD1 or TRBD2 (5 bases each). Germline lookup yields CDR1 SQVTM and CDR2 ANQGSEA. The V end was cut by 5 bases, the J end by 8 bases, with 20 bases between. The CDR3 runs to 14 residues.

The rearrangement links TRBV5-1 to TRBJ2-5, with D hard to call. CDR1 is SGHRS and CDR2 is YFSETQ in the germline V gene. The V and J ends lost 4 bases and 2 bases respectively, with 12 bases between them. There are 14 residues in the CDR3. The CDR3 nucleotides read TGCGCCAGCAGCACGTTACAGCTACAAGAGACCCAGTACTTC. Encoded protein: CASSTLQLQETQYF.

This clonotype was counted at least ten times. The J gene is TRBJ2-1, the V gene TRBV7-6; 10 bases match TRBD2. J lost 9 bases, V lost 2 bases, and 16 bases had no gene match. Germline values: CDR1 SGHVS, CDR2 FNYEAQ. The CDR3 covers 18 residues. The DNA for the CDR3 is TGTGCCAGCAGCTTACTCACCCCGGCTAGCGGGGGAAGGATTGAGCAGTTCTTC. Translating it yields CASSLLTPASGGRIEQFF.

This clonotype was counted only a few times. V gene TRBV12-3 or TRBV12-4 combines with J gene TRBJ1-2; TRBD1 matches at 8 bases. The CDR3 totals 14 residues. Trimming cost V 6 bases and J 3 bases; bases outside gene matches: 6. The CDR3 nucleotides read TGTGCCAGCAGGAGGACGACAGGGGACTATGGCTACACCTTC. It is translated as CASRRTTGDYGYTF.

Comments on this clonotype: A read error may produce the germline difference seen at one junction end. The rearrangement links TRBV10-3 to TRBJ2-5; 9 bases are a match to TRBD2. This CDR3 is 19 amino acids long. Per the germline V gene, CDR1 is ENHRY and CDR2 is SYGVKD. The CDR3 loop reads CAISDGRGLVAGAQETQNF. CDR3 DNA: TGTGCCATCAGTGATGGTAGGGGGCTTGTAGCGGGAGCACAAGAGACCCAGAACTTC.

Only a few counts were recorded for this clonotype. The CDR3 coding sequence is TGTGCCAGCAGTAGACAGGGGACCAGCTCCTACGAGCAGTACTTC. It translates to CASSRQGTSSYEQYF. The rearrangement uses TRBV27 and TRBJ2-7; 8 nucleotides match TRBD1. After removal of 5 bases from V and 0 bases from J, the junction contained 6 bases not matched to a gene. There are 15 residues in the CDR3. Germline CDR1 and CDR2: MNHEY and SMNVEV (reference sequence).

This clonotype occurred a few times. CDR3 coding DNA: TGCGCCAGCACTGAGGGGGGCAGGACAGATACGCAGTATTTT. This sequence encodes CASTEGGRTDTQYF. This chain uses TRBV5-1 with TRBJ2-3; D may correspond to TRBD1 or TRBD2 (6 bases each). The CDR3 runs 14 residues. V lost 6 bases, J lost 3 bases, and 14 bases lay in between. Germline loops: CDR1 SGHRS, CDR2 YFSETQ.

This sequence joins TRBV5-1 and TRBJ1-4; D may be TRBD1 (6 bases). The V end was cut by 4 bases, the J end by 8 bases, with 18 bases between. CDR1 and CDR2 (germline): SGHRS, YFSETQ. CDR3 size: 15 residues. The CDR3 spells CASSHGNGGGEKLFF. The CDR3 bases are TGCGCCAGCAGCCACGGGAATGGGGGCGGCGAAAAACTGTTTTTT.

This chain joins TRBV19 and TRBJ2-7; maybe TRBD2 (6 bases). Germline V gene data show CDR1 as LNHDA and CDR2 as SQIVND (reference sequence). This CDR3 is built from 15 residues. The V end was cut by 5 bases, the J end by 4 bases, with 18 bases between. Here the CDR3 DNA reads TGTGCCAGTAGTCCCCGGGTTTACGGGAGTTACGAGCAGTACTTC. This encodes CASSPRVYGSYEQYF.

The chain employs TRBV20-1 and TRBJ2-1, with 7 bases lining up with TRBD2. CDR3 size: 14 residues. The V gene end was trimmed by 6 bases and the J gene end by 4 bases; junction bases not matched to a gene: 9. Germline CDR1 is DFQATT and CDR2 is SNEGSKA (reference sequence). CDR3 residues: CSAGPPAGYNEQFF. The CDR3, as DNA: TGCAGTGCAGGACCCCCAGCGGGGTACAATGAGCAGTTCTTC.

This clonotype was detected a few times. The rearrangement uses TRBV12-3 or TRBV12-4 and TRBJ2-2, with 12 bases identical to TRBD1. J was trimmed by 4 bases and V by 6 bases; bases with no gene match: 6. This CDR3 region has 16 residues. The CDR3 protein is CASSRGTGGATGELFF. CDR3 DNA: TGTGCCAGCAGCCGCGGGACAGGGGGCGCCACCGGGGAGCTGTTTTTT.

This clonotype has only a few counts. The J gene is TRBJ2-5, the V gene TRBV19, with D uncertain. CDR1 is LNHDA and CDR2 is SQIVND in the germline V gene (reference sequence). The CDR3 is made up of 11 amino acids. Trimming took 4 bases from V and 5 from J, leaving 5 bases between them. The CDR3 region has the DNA TGTGCCAGTAGTAAGTGGGAGACCCAGTACTTC. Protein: CASSKWETQYF. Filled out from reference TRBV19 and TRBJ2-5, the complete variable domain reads DGGITQSPKYLFRKEGQNVTLSCEQNLNHDAMYWYRQDPGQGLRLIYYSQIVNDFQKGDIAEGYSVSREKKESFPLTVTSAQKNPTAFYLCASSKWETQYFGPGTRLLVL.

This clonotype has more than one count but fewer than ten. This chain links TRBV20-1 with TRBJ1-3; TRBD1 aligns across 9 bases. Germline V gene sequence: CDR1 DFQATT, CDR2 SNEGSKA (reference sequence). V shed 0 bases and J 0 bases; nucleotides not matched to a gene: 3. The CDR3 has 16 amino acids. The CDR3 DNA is TGCAGTGCTAGAGAACAGGGGGCAAGCTCTGGAAACACCATATATTTT. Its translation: CSAREQGASSGNTIYF.

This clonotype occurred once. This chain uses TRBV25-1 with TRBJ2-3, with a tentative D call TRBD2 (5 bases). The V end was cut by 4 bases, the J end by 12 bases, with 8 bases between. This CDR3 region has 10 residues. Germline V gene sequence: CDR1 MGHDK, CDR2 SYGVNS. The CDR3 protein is CASSGLAQYF. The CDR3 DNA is TGTGCCAGCAGTGGGCTAGCACAGTATTTT.

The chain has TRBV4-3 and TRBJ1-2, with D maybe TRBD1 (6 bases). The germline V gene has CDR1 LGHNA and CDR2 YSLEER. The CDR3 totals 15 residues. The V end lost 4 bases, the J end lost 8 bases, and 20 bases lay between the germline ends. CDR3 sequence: CASSPTLHNTGGYTF. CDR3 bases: TGCGCCAGCAGCCCCACACTCCATAACACAGGGGGCTACACCTTC.